Below, 17 T cell receptor beta chains from the same sample are listed, as sequenced in a study of shared clonotypes between healthy human individuals. Profiling relied on immunoSEQ multiplex PCR, and the TCRdb table lists in-frame clones only, not all of them. Of around 2.1 million clones detected, around 93% appear once; the ten largest clones hold more than 1.5%. Naive CD8 cells comprised CD45RO-negative, CCR7-positively selected cells, excluding terminally differentiated effector memory CD45RA+ cells. The sample was naive CD8+ T cells from PBMCs. Receptors originate from a man between 18 and 35 years old in good health. Some clones in this sample may be carry-over from other donors' samples.

The gene calls are TRBV6-5 and TRBJ2-2; possible D gene TRBD2, 6 bases. Germline-derived CDR1 and CDR2 are MNHEY and SVGAGI. Trimming pared 6 bases from V and 1 base from J, leaving 12 bases between. The CDR3 runs 15 residues. The CDR3 DNA reads TGTGCCAGCAGCGCGGGGCGCCTGAACACCGGGGAGCTGTTTTTT. Translation gives CASSAGRLNTGELFF.

The chain links TRBV2 to TRBJ2-7, with unresolved D. Germline V lookup: CDR1 SNHLY, CDR2 FYNNEI. CDR3 length: 13 amino acids. Trimming removed 11 bases at V and 1 base at J, with 15 bases between. The CDR3 spells CAGRHTSSYEQYF. For the CDR3, the DNA is TGTGCCGGTCGTCATACGTCATCCTACGAGCAGTACTTC.

The rearrangement uses TRBV7-8 and TRBJ1-4; 7 nucleotides match TRBD1. Per the germline V gene, CDR1 is SGHVS and CDR2 is FQNEAQ. This CDR3 contains 15 residues. The V gene end was trimmed by 2 bases and the J gene end by 2 bases; junction bases not matched to a gene: 2. CDR3 sequence: CASSLQTGTNEKLFF. The CDR3 DNA reads as TGTGCCAGCAGCTTACAGACAGGGACTAATGAAAAACTGTTTTTT.

The chain couples TRBV5-6 to TRBJ2-2, with TRBD2 matching 12 bases. CDR3 size: 18 residues. Germline V lookup: CDR1 SGHDT, CDR2 YYEEEE. V gave up 0 bases and J gave up 5 bases; unmatched junction bases: 8. The CDR3 bases are TGTGCCAGCAGCTTGGCTAGCGGGAGGGCCATTCGAACCGGGGAGCTGTTTTTT. It specifies CASSLASGRAIRTGELFF.

The genes are TRBV7-8 and TRBJ2-3; 12 bases line up with TRBD2. Trimming took 5 bases from V and 3 from J; bases not matched to a gene: 9. The CDR3 is made up of 17 amino acids. Per the germline V gene, CDR1 is SGHVS and CDR2 is FQNEAQ. CDR3 DNA sequence: TGTGCCAGCAGCCCCCGGCTAGCGGGAGGGCTTACAGATACGCAGTATTTT. As protein: CASSPRLAGGLTDTQYF.

Worth noting for this clone: Other DNA sequences in the sample encode the same CDR3. This chain uses TRBV6-5 with TRBJ1-1, with D hard to call. The CDR3 is 12 residues long. Trimming cost V 5 bases and J 3 bases, with 7 bases left between them. CDR1 and CDR2 (germline): MNHEY, SVGAGI. CDR3 nucleotide sequence: TGTGCCAGCAGTGCTGGGTACACTGAAGCTTTCTTT. This sequence encodes CASSAGYTEAFF.

This CDR3 reads CASRPNGLAEITDTQYF. The CDR3 DNA follows: TGCGCCAGCAGACCAAATGGACTAGCGGAGATCACAGATACGCAGTATTTT. V usage is TRBV5-1 and J usage is TRBJ2-3, with TRBD2 matching 10 bases. The CDR3 totals 17 residues. Germline V CDR1 and CDR2: SGHRS, YFSETQ. Trimming took 5 bases from V and 2 from J; bases not matched to a gene: 11. Looking up the rest from reference TRBV5-1 and TRBJ2-3 gives the full variable domain: KAGVTQTPRYLIKTRGQQVTLSCSPISGHRSVSWYQQTPGQGLQFLFEYFSETQRNKGNFPGRFSGRQFSNSRSEMNVSTLELGDSALYLCASRPNGLAEITDTQYFGPGTRLTVL.

The chain recombines TRBV14 with TRBJ2-1; 7 bases fit TRBD2. This CDR3 contains 14 residues. Germline V gene sequence: CDR1 SGHDN, CDR2 FVKESK. After removal of 2 bases from V and 8 bases from J, the junction contained 6 bases not matched to a gene. For the CDR3, the DNA is TGTGCCAGCAGCCAACGGGGGGTCCCCCATGAGCAGTTCTTC. Protein product: CASSQRGVPHEQFF.

This chain joins TRBV19 and TRBJ1-5; D is possibly TRBD1 (5 bases). From germline, CDR1 is LNHDA and CDR2 SQIVND (reference sequence). V was shortened by 3 bases and J by 6 bases, with 18 bases between the two germline ends. The CDR3 is made up of 16 amino acids. In nucleotides, the CDR3 is TGTGCCAGTAGTATCTGGTCAGGGTTCGGCAGTCAGCCCCAGCATTTT. Translated: CASSIWSGFGSQPQHF.

The chain uses TRBV10-3 and TRBJ1-1; D may be TRBD1 (5 bases). The germline V and J ends were trimmed by 2 bases and 0 bases, with 16 bases remaining between them. The CDR3 is made up of 17 amino acids. Germline V gives CDR1 ENHRY, CDR2 SYGVKD. CDR3 amino acids: CAISERELTGMNTEAFF. Here the CDR3 DNA reads TGTGCCATCAGTGAGCGTGAATTAACAGGAATGAACACTGAAGCTTTCTTT.

The chain joins TRBV9 to TRBJ2-2; possibly TRBD2 for D (5 bases). The CDR3 sequence is 15 residues long. Trimming stripped 0 bases from V and 5 bases from J, with 11 bases between. CDR1 and CDR2 (germline): SGDLS, YYNGEE. The CDR3 bases are TGTGCCAGCAGCGTAGCGGACTCAGCGACCGGGGAGCTGTTTTTT. This codes for CASSVADSATGELFF.

CDR3 in amino acids: CASSYRTGWDTGELFF. CDR3 bases: TGTGCCAGCAGCTACCGGACAGGGTGGGACACCGGGGAGCTGTTTTTT. The chain carries TRBV5-8 and TRBJ2-2; 8 nucleotides align to TRBD1. There are 16 residues in the CDR3. Germline CDR1 is SGHTS and CDR2 is YDEGEE. With 3 bases clipped from V and 3 bases from J, the junction kept 7 bases outside the gene matches.

This clone was seen a handful of times. V usage is TRBV30 and J usage is TRBJ1-5, with D maybe TRBD1 (5 bases). Germline-derived CDR1 and CDR2 are GTSNPN and SVGIG (reference sequence). CDR3 length equals 14 residues. The V end was cut by 2 bases, the J end by 3 bases, with 11 bases between. CDR3 nucleotides: TGTGCCTGGAGTTGGGGGGGTTTCAATCAGCCCCAGCATTTT. The encoded protein is CAWSWGGFNQPQHF.

For this clone: Other DNA variants within this sample encode the same CDR3. The rearrangement uses TRBV6-5 and TRBJ2-7, with 9 nucleotides matching TRBD1. Looked up from germline, CDR1 is MNHEY and CDR2 is SVGAGI. The J segment lost 5 bases and the V segment lost 0 bases, leaving 5 bases of the junction unmatched. The CDR3 consists of 15 residues. The CDR3, as DNA: TGTGCCAGCAGTTACTCGCGGACAGGGGTAGACGAGCAGTACTTC. Its protein product is CASSYSRTGVDEQYF.

The chain uses TRBV19 and TRBJ1-1, with TRBD1 as a possible D gene (5 bases). Germline CDR1 LNHDA, CDR2 SQIVND (reference sequence). The CDR3 contains 14 residues. V lost 7 bases and J lost 1, with 13 bases in between. The CDR3 loop reads CASTLWGKNTEAFF. CDR3 nucleotide sequence: TGTGCCAGTACCCTTTGGGGGAAGAACACTGAAGCTTTCTTT.

This sequence joins TRBV7-6 and TRBJ1-2; 9 bases map to TRBD1. The CDR3 spans 16 residues. The J segment lost 4 bases and the V segment lost 5 bases, leaving 11 bases of the junction unmatched. Germline CDR1 is SGHVS and CDR2 is FNYEAQ. In DNA, the CDR3 is TGTGCCAGCAGCCCCCTTTACCGGGACAGGGTCTATGGCTACACCTTC. This gives the protein CASSPLYRDRVYGYTF.

The CDR3 loop reads CASSQPPDGTDTQYF. CDR3 bases: TGCGCCAGCAGTCAGCCCCCGGACGGAACAGATACGCAGTATTTT. V usage is TRBV23-1 and J usage is TRBJ2-3; D gene unclear. TRBV23-1 is reported as an ORF; its role is uncertain. The CDR3 loop spans 15 amino acids. Trimming left V 3 bases short and J 3 bases short, with 13 bases between.